The 3 T cell receptor beta chains below were found in one sample sequenced in a study of shared clonotypes between healthy human individuals. Sequenced by immunoSEQ multiplex PCR; TCRdb stores in-frame clones only, minus some. The sample includes millions of clones, approximately 95% of them seen just once. Input material: naive CD4+ T cells from PBMCs. Subset given: CD45RA+ positively selected. The receptors here all came from a man younger than 30 in good health. Some clones in this sample may be carry-over from other donors' samples.

This clone was detected only a few times. The chain joins TRBV28 to TRBJ2-1; D ambiguous. The CDR3 contains 16 residues. Germline CDR1 and CDR2: MDHEN and SYDVKM. The ends were cut back, 0 bases at V and 2 bases at J, with 11 bases in the middle. CDR3 bases: TGTGCCAGCAGTTTATGGGCAGCGCCTACCTACAATGAGCAGTTCTTC. Protein product: CASSLWAAPTYNEQFF.

This sequence joins TRBV19 and TRBJ2-7, with D possibly matching TRBD1 (5 bases). The CDR3 has 13 amino acids. The germline gives CDR1 LNHDA, CDR2 SQIVND (reference sequence). Deletions cut 5 bases from V and 3 bases from J, with 11 bases between. The CDR3 DNA sequence: TGTGCCAGTAGTCCAGGGTTACGCTACGAGCAGTACTTC. This codes for CASSPGLRYEQYF.

The chain couples TRBV4-1 to TRBJ2-3, with 7 bases matching TRBD2. Germline CDR1 reads MGHRA; CDR2 reads YSYEKL. The CDR3 is made up of 14 amino acids. Germline trimming cut 1 base from V and 4 bases from J; bases unmatched to any gene: 2. CDR3 nucleotide sequence: TGCGCCAGCAGCCAAGCCGGGAGGCCAGATACGCAGTATTTT. Protein: CASSQAGRPDTQYF.